The 13 T cell receptor beta chains reported below all come from one sample, sequenced in a study of shared clonotypes between healthy human individuals. Sequencing used immunoSEQ multiplex PCR; TCRdb keeps in-frame clones, though not all of them. Of around 200,000 clones listed, roughly 91% are singletons. Material for sequencing was naive CD4+ T cells sorted from blood. Regarding subset: CD45RA+ positively selected. Receptors originate from a woman aged 25-40 years in good health.

This chain joins TRBV11-2 and TRBJ2-7; TRBD1 is a possible D gene (5 bases). CDR1 and CDR2 from the germline V gene are SGHAT and FQNNGV. The CDR3 totals 18 residues. The V end was cut by 4 bases, the J end by 0 bases, with 22 bases between. This CDR3 reads CASSSHHQTPGLSYEQYF. DNA of the CDR3: TGTGCCAGCAGCTCCCATCATCAAACCCCAGGGCTCTCCTACGAGCAGTACTTC.

The chain links TRBV28 to TRBJ2-1; 9 bases fit TRBD2. Germline V gene lookup returns CDR1 MDHEN and CDR2 SYDVKM. V lost 5 bases to trimming and J lost 4 bases; unmatched junction nucleotides: 6. CDR3 length: 15 residues. The CDR3 region has the DNA TGTGCCAGCAGTGTTAGCGGGAGACGGTACAATGAGCAGTTCTTC. Its protein is CASSVSGRRYNEQFF.

This clone occurred a few times. V usage is TRBV21-1 and J usage is TRBJ1-2. TRBV21-1 is a pseudogene locus. CDR3 length equals 16 residues. The CDR3 DNA reads TGTGCCAGCAGCAAACCGGTTCCTCAGGGAGTGGACGGCTACACCTTC. Protein product: CASSKPVPQGVDGYTF.

The chain carries TRBV11-2 and TRBJ2-1, with D perhaps matching TRBD1 or TRBD2 (5 bases each). In germline, CDR1 is SGHAT, CDR2 FQNNGV. Deletions cut 3 bases from V and 2 bases from J, with 11 bases between. The CDR3 is made up of 15 amino acids. CDR3 in DNA: TGTGCCAGCAGCTTGAGGGGAGTAACCTACAATGAGCAGTTCTTC. This sequence encodes CASSLRGVTYNEQFF. The full variable domain, its missing parts supplied by reference TRBV11-2 and TRBJ2-1, is EAGVAQSPRYKIIEKRQSVAFWCNPISGHATLYWYQQILGQGPKLLIQFQNNGVVDDSQLPKDRFSAERLKGVDSTLKIQPAKLEDSAVYLCASSLRGVTYNEQFFGPGTRLTVL.

The chain has TRBV7-9 and TRBJ2-7, with 11 bases fitting TRBD1. The CDR3 is 15 amino acids. Unmatched junction bases numbered 6, after V lost 5 bases and J lost 3 bases. CDR1 SEHNR and CDR2 FQNEAQ come from the germline V gene (reference sequence). In nucleotides, the CDR3 is TGTGCCAGCAGCCGACCGGGGACAGGGGGCTACGAGCAGTACTTC. It is translated as CASSRPGTGGYEQYF. The whole variable domain, filled in from reference TRBV7-9 and TRBJ2-7, reads DTGVSQNPRHKITKRGQNVTFRCDPISEHNRLYWYRQTLGQGPEFLTYFQNEAQLEKSRLLSDRFSAERPKGSFSTLEIQRTEQGDSAMYLCASSRPGTGGYEQYFGPGTRLTVT.

V and J are TRBV19 and TRBJ1-3; a possible D gene is TRBD1 (6 bases). The CDR3 extends over 14 amino acids. Trimming took off 7 bases at V and 0 bases at J, with 10 bases between the two ends. The V gene's germline CDR1 is LNHDA and CDR2 SQIVND (reference sequence). CDR3 sequence (DNA): TGTGCCAGTAAGGACAGACCCTCTGGAAACACCATATATTTT. Protein sequence: CASKDRPSGNTIYF.

The chain recombines TRBV6-5 with TRBJ2-1, with D possibly TRBD2 on 6 matching bases. The germline V gene encodes CDR1 MNHEY and CDR2 SVGAGI. With 4 bases removed from V and 4 bases from J, the gap between germline ends came to 14 bases. The CDR3 runs to 15 residues. DNA of the CDR3: TGTGCCAGCAGTTTATTAGCGGCCCCGTACAATGAGCAGTTCTTC. This encodes CASSLLAAPYNEQFF.

This chain uses TRBV15 with TRBJ2-1, with 9 bases fitting TRBD1. V was clipped by 3 bases and J by 8 bases; unmatched bases: 11. Germline CDR1 is LNHNV and CDR2 is YYDKDF (reference sequence). CDR3 length equals 16 residues. The CDR3 is CATSRNTGTGFDEQFF. The CDR3 nucleotides read TGTGCCACCAGCAGGAATACCGGGACAGGGTTCGATGAGCAGTTCTTC.

The chain joins TRBV15 to TRBJ2-7, with TRBD2 matching over 7 bases. Unmatched junction bases numbered 9, after V lost 0 bases and J lost 4 bases. Germline V gene lookup returns CDR1 LNHNV and CDR2 YYDKDF (reference sequence). The CDR3 extends over 16 amino acids. Written as DNA, the CDR3 is TGTGCCACCAGCAGAGATACGGCGGGAGTTGGATACGAGCAGTACTTC. It is translated as CATSRDTAGVGYEQYF.

This clone was recorded only once. The chain joins TRBV28 to TRBJ2-3; a weak D match, TRBD2 (6 bases). The CDR3 is made up of 15 amino acids. Germline CDR1 reads MDHEN; CDR2 reads SYDVKM. Trimming took 5 bases from V and 0 from J, leaving 12 bases between them. CDR3 sequence: CASSAAGTSTDTQYF. The CDR3, as DNA: TGTGCCAGCAGTGCCGCCGGGACTAGCACAGATACGCAGTATTTT.

The rearrangement joins TRBV30 to TRBJ2-7, with D uncertain. Germline assignment: CDR1 GTSNPN and CDR2 SVGIG (reference sequence). This CDR3 is 14 amino acids long. V was clipped by 0 bases and J by 1 base, with 10 bases between them. As DNA, the CDR3 is TGTGCCTGGAGTGTATATACCAGTTCCTACGAGCAGTACTTC. Translated: CAWSVYTSSYEQYF.

CDR3 DNA: TGCGCCAGCAGCCCTAGCCCGGGGACTCCTGAAGCTTTCTTT. It translates to CASSPSPGTPEAFF. This chain links TRBV5-1 with TRBJ1-1; tentatively, D is TRBD1 (5 bases). The V end lost 4 bases, the J end lost 6 bases, and 16 bases lay between the germline ends. There are 14 residues in the CDR3. Germline-derived CDR1 and CDR2 are SGHRS and YFSETQ.

The J gene is TRBJ1-3, the V gene TRBV19, with 7 bases matching TRBD1. Germline CDR1 is LNHDA and CDR2 is SQIVND (reference sequence). Trimming took 7 bases from V and 2 from J; bases not matched to a gene: 11. The CDR3 has 16 amino acids. The CDR3 bases are TGTGCCAGTAACTCCCGGGACAGAGAAACTGGAAACACCATATATTTT. Amino acid sequence: CASNSRDRETGNTIYF.